This T cell receptor beta chain was identified during a study of control samples from healthy donors and cancer patients. Only in-frame clones appear in the TCRdb table, and some are missing; sequencing was by immunoSEQ multiplex PCR. The table lists over 75,000 clones, around 92% of them singletons. The CDR3 is made up of 15 amino acids. Germline CDR1 reads SGHVS; CDR2 reads FQNEAQ. Trimming stripped 7 bases from V and 5 bases from J, with 17 bases between. The clonotype originates from a man aged 25-45 years in good health. The V gene is TRBV7-8, the J gene TRBJ2-2; D might be TRBD1 (6 bases). The sequencing input was blood. The CDR3 DNA sequence: TGTGCCAGCACTAGGACAGTCGGAAGGACCGGGGAGCTGTTTTTT. Translation gives CASTRTVGRTGELFF.